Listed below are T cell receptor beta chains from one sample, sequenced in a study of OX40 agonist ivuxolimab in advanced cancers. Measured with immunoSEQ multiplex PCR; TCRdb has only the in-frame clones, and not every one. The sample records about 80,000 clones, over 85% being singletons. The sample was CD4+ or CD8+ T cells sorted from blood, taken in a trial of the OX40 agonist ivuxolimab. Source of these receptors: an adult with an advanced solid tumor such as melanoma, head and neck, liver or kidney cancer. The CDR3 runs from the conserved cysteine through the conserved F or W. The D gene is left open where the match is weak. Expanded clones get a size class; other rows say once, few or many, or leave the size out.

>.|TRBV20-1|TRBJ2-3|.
TGCAGTGCTAGGAGGGGTGATACGCAGTATTTT
CSARRGDTQYF
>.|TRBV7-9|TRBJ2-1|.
TGTGCCAGCAGCTGGGACCCGGGGAATGAGCAGTTCTTC
CASSWDPGNEQFF
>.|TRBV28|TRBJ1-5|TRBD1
TGTGCCAGCATTACAAGGGACAGGGGAAGTCAGCCCCAGCATTTT
CASITRDRGSQPQHF
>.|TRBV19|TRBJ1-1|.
TGTGCCAGTAAAATGGGGGAGAGAGCCTTTGGAGCTTTCTTT
CASKMGERAFGAFF
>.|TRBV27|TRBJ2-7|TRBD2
TGTGCCAGCTCCCCCGCGGGAGGGCCGAGTGAGCAGTACTTC
CASSPAGGPSEQYF
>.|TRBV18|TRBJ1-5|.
TGTGCCAGCTCACCTACAGGGAATTACAATCAGCCCCAGCATTTT
CASSPTGNYNQPQHF
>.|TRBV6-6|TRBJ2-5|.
TGTGCCAGCAGCATGGGGTCCCAAGAGACCCAGTACTTC
CASSMGSQETQYF
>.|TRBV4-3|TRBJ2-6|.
TGCGCCAGCAGCCGAGGGGGGCCATCTGGGGCCAACGTCCTGACTTTC
CASSRGGPSGANVLTF
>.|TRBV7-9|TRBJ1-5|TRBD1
TGTGCCAGCAGCTTGGGGACAGTAGGATCGAGTCAGCCCCAGCATTTT
CASSLGTVGSSQPQHF
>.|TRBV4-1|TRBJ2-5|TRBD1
TGCGCCAGCAGCCGCCTACAACAGGGGGCGAATCGAGAGACCCAGTACTTC
CASSRLQQGANRETQYF
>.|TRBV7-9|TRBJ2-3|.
TGTGCCAGCAGCTTAGCGCGCGGACCAAGCACAGATACGCAGTATTTT
CASSLARGPSTDTQYF
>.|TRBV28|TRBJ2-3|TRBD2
TGTGCCAGCAGTTCCTCTAGCGGGTGGGGCACAGATACGCAGTATTTT
CASSSSSGWGTDTQYF
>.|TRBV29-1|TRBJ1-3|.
TGCAGCGTGGAGGGCTCTGGAAACACCATATATTTT
CSVEGSGNTIYF
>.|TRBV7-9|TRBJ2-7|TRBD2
TGTGCCAGCAGCTTCTCTAGCGGCTCCTACGAGCAGTACTTC
CASSFSSGSYEQYF
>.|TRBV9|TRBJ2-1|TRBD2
TGTGCCAGCAGCAAAGAGGGGGTAGCGGGAGGAAATGAGCAGTTCTTC
CASSKEGVAGGNEQFF
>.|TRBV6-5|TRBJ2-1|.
TGTGCCAGCAGTTACCTAGGGGCGGATGAGCAGTTCTTC
CASSYLGADEQFF
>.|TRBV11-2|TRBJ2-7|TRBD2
TGTGCCAGCAGCTTAAGCACTAGCGGGAGGGCCAAAGCCTACGAGCAGTACTTC
CASSLSTSGRAKAYEQYF
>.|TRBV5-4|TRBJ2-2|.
TGTGCCAGCAGTCTTACCCTAGCGCCCGGGGAGCTGTTTTTT
CASSLTLAPGELFF
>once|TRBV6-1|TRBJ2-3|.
TGTGCCAGCAGTGAAGCTCTTAAAACAGATACGCAGTATTTT
CASSEALKTDTQYF
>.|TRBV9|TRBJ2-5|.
TGTGCCAGCAGTTTAAATAGTGGGAGCGGAGAGACCCAGTACTTC
CASSLNSGSGETQYF
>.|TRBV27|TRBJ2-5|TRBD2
TGTGCCATCAAGAGGACTAGCGGGAGTGGAGAGACCCAGTACTTC
CAIKRTSGSGETQYF
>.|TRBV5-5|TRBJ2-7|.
TGTGCCAGCAGCCCCCCCTCACAGGGTCTCGTGCTCGAGCAGTACTTC
CASSPPSQGLVLEQYF
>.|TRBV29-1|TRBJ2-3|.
TGCAGCGTTGAACCCCCGGGTTTTATGGCGGGACCTCGTAGAGATACGCAGTATTTT
CSVEPPGFMAGPRRDTQYF
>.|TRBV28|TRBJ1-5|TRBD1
TGTGCCAGCAGTTTTCAGGGGGGGCTTGGTCAGCCCCAGCATTTT
CASSFQGGLGQPQHF
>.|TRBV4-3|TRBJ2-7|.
TGCGCCAGCAGCCAAGAGGCGGGCTACGAGCAGTACTTC
CASSQEAGYEQYF
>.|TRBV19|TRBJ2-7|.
TGTGCCAGTAGCCCGACCCGCTCATTAGTAGGCGAGCAGTACTTC
CASSPTRSLVGEQYF
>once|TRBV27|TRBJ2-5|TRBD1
TGTGCCAGTGGGGACAGGGCCGGCCAAGAGACCCAGTACTTC
CASGDRAGQETQYF
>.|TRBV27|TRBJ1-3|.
TGTGCCAGCGCCCGGGCGGCCGGAAACACCATATATTTT
CASARAAGNTIYF
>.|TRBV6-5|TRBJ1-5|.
TGTGCCAGCACCCAGGGCCTAAATCAGCCCCAGCATTTT
CASTQGLNQPQHF